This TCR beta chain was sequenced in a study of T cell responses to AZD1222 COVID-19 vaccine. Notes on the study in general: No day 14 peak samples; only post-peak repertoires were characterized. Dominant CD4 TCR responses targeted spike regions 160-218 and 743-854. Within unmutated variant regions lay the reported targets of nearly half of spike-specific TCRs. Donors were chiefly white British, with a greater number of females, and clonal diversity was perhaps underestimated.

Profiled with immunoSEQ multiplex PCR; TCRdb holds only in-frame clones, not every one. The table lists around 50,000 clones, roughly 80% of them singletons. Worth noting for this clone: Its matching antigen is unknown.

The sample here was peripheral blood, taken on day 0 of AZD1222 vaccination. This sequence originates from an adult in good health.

CDR3 coding DNA: TGCGCCAGCAGGCCCCCTGGAGACACCGGGGAGCTGTTTTTT. This sequence encodes CASRPPGDTGELFF. The chain couples TRBV10-2 to TRBJ2-2, with D unclear. V lost 6 bases to trimming and J lost 3 bases, with 11 bases between them. The CDR3 totals 14 residues. Germline CDR1 is WSHSY and CDR2 is SAAADI.